This T cell receptor beta chain was recovered during a study of shared clonotypes between healthy human individuals. At the level of the study: Sampling drew on donors who were two women and a few men aged 18 to 49. Study observations and caveats: Memory subsets generally showed lower estimated richness than naive subsets.

Comment on this clone: Its antigen is as yet unknown.

Naive CD8 cells lacked CD45RO, underwent positive selection for CCR7 and left out terminally differentiated effector memory CD45RA+ cells. All of the donors resided in Nashville, Tennessee, and each was a Caucasian adult. The J segment lost 6 bases and the V segment lost 0 bases, leaving 5 bases of the junction unmatched. The CDR3 has 15 residues. In germline, CDR1 is MGHRA, CDR2 YSYEKL. The method was immunoSEQ multiplex PCR; TCRdb's version includes in-frame clones alone and lacks a portion of them. The sample records about 2.1 million clones, about 93% being singletons. This clonotype was obtained from a man aged 18 to 30 in good health. Some clones in this sample may be carry-over from other donors' samples. Sequenced input: naive CD8+ T cells from PBMCs. The chain combines TRBV4-1 with TRBJ2-1; 7 nucleotides align to TRBD2. The CDR3, as DNA: TGCGCCAGCAGCCAAGATCTAGCGGTGAGCAATGAGCAGTTCTTC. Protein: CASSQDLAVSNEQFF.